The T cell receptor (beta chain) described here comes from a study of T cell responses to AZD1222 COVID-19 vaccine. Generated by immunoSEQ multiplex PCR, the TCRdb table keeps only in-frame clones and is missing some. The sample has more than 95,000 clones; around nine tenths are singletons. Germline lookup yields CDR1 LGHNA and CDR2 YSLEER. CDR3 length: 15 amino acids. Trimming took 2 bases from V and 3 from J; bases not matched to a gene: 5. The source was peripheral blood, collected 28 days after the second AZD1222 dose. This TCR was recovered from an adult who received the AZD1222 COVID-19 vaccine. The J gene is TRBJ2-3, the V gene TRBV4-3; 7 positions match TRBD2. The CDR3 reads CASSQTGGGTDTQYF. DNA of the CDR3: TGCGCCAGCAGCCAAACGGGAGGTGGGACAGATACGCAGTATTTT.